This T cell receptor (beta chain) came from a study of preoperative IRX-2 immunotherapy in early breast cancer. J lost 8 bases, V lost 0 bases, and 16 bases had no gene match. The CDR3 has 18 residues. CDR1 is SGHDN and CDR2 is FVKESK in the germline V gene. Generated by immunoSEQ multiplex PCR, the TCRdb table keeps only in-frame clones and is missing some. The sample includes approximately 2,100 clones, about 61% of them seen just once. Stated treatment: preoperative locoregional IRX-2 cytokine immunotherapy. Samples came from a phase Ib trial of preoperative locoregional IRX-2 cytokine immunotherapy.

Sequenced material: tumor tissue, taken before IRX-2 immunotherapy. This clonotype was sampled from a human donor with breast cancer. The chain has TRBV14 and TRBJ2-1, with 7 bases lining up with TRBD1. The CDR3 nucleotides are TGTGCCAGCAGCCAAGAAGCATGGGGCGAGGACAGGAGCTATGAGCAGTTCTTC. Residues: CASSQEAWGEDRSYEQFF.